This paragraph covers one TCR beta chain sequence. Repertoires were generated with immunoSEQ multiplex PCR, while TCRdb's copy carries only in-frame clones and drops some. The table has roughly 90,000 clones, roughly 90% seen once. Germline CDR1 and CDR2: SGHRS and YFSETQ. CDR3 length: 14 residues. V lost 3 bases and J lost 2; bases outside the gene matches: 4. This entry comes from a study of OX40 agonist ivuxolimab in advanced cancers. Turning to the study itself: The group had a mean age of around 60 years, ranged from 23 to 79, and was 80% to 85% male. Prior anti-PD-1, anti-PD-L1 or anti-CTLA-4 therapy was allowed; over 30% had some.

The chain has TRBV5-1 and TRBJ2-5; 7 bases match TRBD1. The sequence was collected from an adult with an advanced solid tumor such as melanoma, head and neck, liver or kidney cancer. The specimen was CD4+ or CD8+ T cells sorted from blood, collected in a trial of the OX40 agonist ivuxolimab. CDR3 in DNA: TGCGCCAGCAGCTGGGCAGGGGGTCAAGAGACCCAGTACTTC. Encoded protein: CASSWAGGQETQYF.